The next 27 T cell receptor beta chains were all read from a single sample in a study of blood T cells in healthy people across ages. A second PCR, run for roughly 7 to 12 cycles, used a sample-barcoded 5' primer plus a J-beta primer mix. TCRdb itself ran the 5' RACE reads through MiXCR, one entry per CDR3 protein. The repertoire includes about 1.4 million distinct CDR3 sequences, around 55% of them detected once, and 6.7% sits in the top ten. Input material: blood. Receptors were obtained from a man aged 18 to 35 in good health.

The chain is built from TRBV11-2 and TRBJ2-5; 9 bases agree with TRBD1. V shed 3 bases and J 5 bases; nucleotides not matched to a gene: 10. The CDR3 loop spans 16 amino acids. CDR1 SGHAT and CDR2 FQNNGV come from the germline V gene. In DNA, the CDR3 is TGTGCCAGCAGCTTCCTCCTGGGACAGGGCGCGGAGACCCAGTACTTC. It encodes CASSFLLGQGAETQYF.

This chain connects TRBV6-5 to TRBJ2-3; D possibly corresponds to TRBD1 (6 bases). The CDR3 has 16 amino acids. V was trimmed by 2 bases and J by 2 bases, leaving 14 bases between them. Germline assignment: CDR1 MNHEY and CDR2 SVGAGI. CDR3 sequence reads: CASSYGGHFYTDTQYF. CDR3 DNA: TGTGCCAGCAGTTACGGGGGACATTTTTACACAGATACGCAGTATTTT.

This clonotype occurred a few times. The chain has TRBV4-2 and TRBJ2-3; 10 positions agree with TRBD2. Germline V gene sequence: CDR1 LGHNA, CDR2 YNFKEQ. The CDR3 has 18 residues. V lost 0 bases, J lost 10 bases, and 16 bases stayed unmatched. The CDR3 region is CASSQESGASGSLFPQYF. The DNA for the CDR3 is TGTGCCAGCAGCCAAGAGTCCGGGGCTAGCGGGAGCTTGTTTCCGCAGTATTTT.

The genes are TRBV6-2 or TRBV6-3 and TRBJ2-1; 8 bases align to TRBD2. Germline V gives CDR1 MNHEY, CDR2 SVGEGT. The CDR3 is 14 residues long. V was pared by 7 bases and J by 3 bases, with 5 bases of the junction left unmatched. The CDR3 loop reads CASKERGIYNEQFF. The CDR3 DNA is TGTGCCAGCAAAGAGCGGGGGATCTACAATGAGCAGTTCTTC.

In its sample, this clonotype was seen once. One junction end does not reproduce the germline sequence, and a read error may be involved. The chain recombines TRBV29-1 with TRBJ1-1; the D is unclear. The CDR3 totals 12 residues. From germline, CDR1 is SQVTM and CDR2 ANQGSEA. CDR3: CSVFGEDTEAFF. The CDR3 DNA reads as TGCAGCGTATTCGGTGAAGACACTGAAGCCTTCTTT.

This clonotype came up many times. This chain links TRBV29-1 with TRBJ2-7; TRBD2 is a possible D gene (5 bases). Germline V gene data show CDR1 as SQVTM and CDR2 as ANQGSEA. CDR3 length: 13 amino acids. V lost 6 bases, J lost 3 bases, and 15 bases lay in between. The CDR3 here is CSVSGPGDYEQYF. The CDR3 bases are TGCAGCGTCAGTGGGCCCGGGGACTACGAGCAGTACTTC.

This sequence joins TRBV25-1 and TRBJ2-5; D may be TRBD1 or TRBD2 (6 bases each). Germline CDR1 is MGHDK and CDR2 is SYGVNS. This CDR3 has 16 residues. V was clipped by 4 bases and J by 0 bases, with 15 bases between them. CDR3 nucleotide sequence: TGTGCCAGCAGTGGTCGGGGGCAACGGTACCAAGAGACCCAGTACTTC. Its protein is CASSGRGQRYQETQYF.

V gene TRBV6-2 or TRBV6-3 combines with J gene TRBJ1-2, with TRBD1 matching over 8 bases. V gave up 8 bases and J gave up 5 bases; unmatched junction bases: 19. Germline V gene lookup returns CDR1 MNHEY and CDR2 SVGEGT. This CDR3 is 17 amino acids long. The CDR3 DNA is TGTGCCAGCGGTTTCCGGGACAGGTGGATTAAGGAGTATGGCTACACCTTC. Translation gives CASGFRDRWIKEYGYTF.

This chain links TRBV10-2 with TRBJ2-1, with D maybe TRBD1 (6 bases). Trimming left V 10 bases short and J 6 bases short, with 16 bases between. This CDR3 is built from 13 residues. Germline CDR1 reads WSHSY; CDR2 reads SAAADI. The DNA of the CDR3 is TGCGCCACCTCAGGGGCTAGAGTCAATGAGCAGTTCTTC. This sequence encodes CATSGARVNEQFF.

This clonotype was picked up a small number of times. One junction end disagrees with the germline gene, perhaps due to a read error. The chain has TRBV15 and TRBJ2-1; 11 bases match TRBD2. The CDR3 is 16 amino acids. Germline V CDR1 and CDR2: LNHNV, YYDKDF (reference sequence). CDR3 in amino acids: CATSKPGTSGLNEQFF. CDR3 sequence (DNA): TGTGCCACTAGCAAGCCGGGGACTAGCGGCCTCAATGAGCAGTTCTTC. Using reference TRBV15 and TRBJ2-1 for the parts outside the CDR3, the full variable domain is DAMVIQNPRYQVTQFGKPVTLSCSQTLNHNVMYWYQQKSSQAPKLLFHYYDKDFNNEADTPDNFQSRRPNTSFCFLDIRSPGLGDTAMYLCATSKPGTSGLNEQFFGPGTRLTVL.

The V gene is TRBV6-6, the J gene TRBJ2-1; TRBD2 agrees at 10 bases. Germline V gene sequence: CDR1 MNHNY, CDR2 SVGAGI (reference sequence). Trimming cost V 2 bases and J 15 bases; bases outside gene matches: 10. This CDR3 has 14 residues. CDR3 coding DNA: TGTGCCAGCAGTTACGAGGGAAGCAGGACTAGCGGGTTCTTC. It translates to CASSYEGSRTSGFF.

The chain is built from TRBV7-2 and TRBJ2-3, with D perhaps matching TRBD1 (7 bases). With 7 bases removed from V and 4 bases from J, the gap between germline ends came to 18 bases. CDR1 is SGHTA, CDR2 FQGNSA, per germline. The CDR3 extends over 15 amino acids. The CDR3 nucleotides are TGTGCCAGCACCAGACAGGGTCCGGGAGCAGATACGCAGTATTTT. Its protein is CASTRQGPGADTQYF.

This clonotype was detected only once. This chain connects TRBV14 to TRBJ1-2; the D is unclear. CDR3 length: 12 residues. The germline CDR1 and CDR2 sequences are SGHDN and FVKESK. V lost 2 bases, J lost 6 bases, and 7 bases lay in between. The CDR3 spells CASSQRGDGYTF. CDR3 bases: TGTGCCAGCAGCCAACGTGGGGATGGCTACACCTTC. Complete variable domain (other parts from reference TRBV14 and TRBJ1-2): EAGVTQFPSHSVIEKGQTVTLRCDPISGHDNLYWYRRVMGKEIKFLLHFVKESKQDESGMPNNRFLAERTGGTYSTLKVQPAELEDSGVYFCASSQRGDGYTFGSGTRLTVV.

The rearrangement uses TRBV4-1 and TRBJ2-2; TRBD2 agrees at 8 bases. Losses at the gene ends were 4 bases for V and 6 bases for J; bases not matched to a gene: 4. Germline V gives CDR1 MGHRA, CDR2 YSYEKL. This CDR3 spans 14 amino acids. DNA of the CDR3: TGCGCCAGCAGCCCGGGACTAGAGGCCGGGGAGCTGTTTTTT. Translated: CASSPGLEAGELFF.

This clonotype was detected only a few times. The V call is TRBV20-1, the J call TRBJ1-1; D gene uncertain. CDR3 length equals 15 residues. V was pared by 6 bases and J by 5 bases, with 22 bases between. Per the germline V gene, CDR1 is DFQATT and CDR2 is SNEGSKA (reference sequence). CDR3 amino acids: CSAGEIHRAETEAFF. Here the CDR3 DNA reads TGCAGTGCCGGCGAAATACATCGGGCGGAGACTGAAGCTTTCTTT.

This clonotype was picked up many times. The chain uses TRBV7-9 and TRBJ2-7; possibly TRBD2 for D (6 bases). Trimming removed 0 bases from V and 1 base from J, with 7 bases in between. This CDR3 has 14 residues. Per the germline V gene, CDR1 is SEHNR and CDR2 is FQNEAQ (reference sequence). The CDR3, as DNA: TGTGCCAGCAGCTTAGCGGGGAGGTCCTACGAGCAGTACTTC. Protein sequence: CASSLAGRSYEQYF.

This clonotype was seen more than once but under ten times. The chain carries TRBV18 and TRBJ2-1; D uncertain. V gave up 3 bases and J gave up 10 bases, with 13 bases separating them. This CDR3 contains 13 residues. CDR1 and CDR2 from the germline V gene are KGHSH and LQKENI. The CDR3 reads CASSPGLGREQFF. As DNA, the CDR3 is TGTGCCAGCTCACCTGGCTTGGGTCGGGAGCAGTTCTTC.

This clonotype has just a few counts. The J gene is TRBJ2-1, the V gene TRBV20-1; 8 bases fit TRBD2. Germline CDR1 is DFQATT and CDR2 is SNEGSKA (reference sequence). This CDR3 spans 13 amino acids. The CDR3 sequence is CSAPPGGLDEQFF. CDR3 in DNA: TGCAGCGCCCCTCCGGGAGGGCTCGATGAGCAGTTCTTC.

V is TRBV5-1 and J is TRBJ2-5; 11 nucleotides align to TRBD2. After removal of 1 base from V and 11 bases from J, the junction contained 10 bases not matched to a gene. The CDR3 loop spans 15 amino acids. The germline V gene encodes CDR1 SGHRS and CDR2 YFSETQ. CDR3 DNA: TGCGCCAGCAGCTTGAAGCTAGCGGGAGGCAATGAGCAGTACTTC. Protein sequence: CASSLKLAGGNEQYF.

In this sample, this clonotype turned up a few times. The chain has TRBV6-1 and TRBJ1-5; no definite D call. The germline V and J ends were trimmed by 4 bases and 0 bases, with 4 bases remaining between them. This CDR3 is built from 13 residues. CDR1 is MNHNS and CDR2 is SASEGT in the germline V gene. The CDR3 sequence is CASSALSNQPQHF. The CDR3 coding sequence is TGTGCCAGCAGTGCTCTTAGCAATCAGCCCCAGCATTTT.

This rearrangement joins TRBV15 to TRBJ1-5, with unresolved D. Trimming pared 2 bases from V and 7 bases from J, leaving 15 bases between. The CDR3 runs to 15 residues. CDR1 is LNHNV, CDR2 YYDKDF, per germline (reference sequence). CDR3 nucleotide sequence: TGTGCCACCAGCAGACACCGACAAGGCGCACAGCCCCAGCATTTT. This codes for CATSRHRQGAQPQHF. Together with reference TRBV15 and TRBJ1-5, the CDR3 gives the full variable domain: DAMVIQNPRYQVTQFGKPVTLSCSQTLNHNVMYWYQQKSSQAPKLLFHYYDKDFNNEADTPDNFQSRRPNTSFCFLDIRSPGLGDTAMYLCATSRHRQGAQPQHFGDGTRLSIL.

This clonotype turned up a few times. This rearrangement joins TRBV10-3 to TRBJ2-7, with TRBD2 matching 12 bases. V lost 3 bases and J lost 4; bases outside the gene matches: 4. This CDR3 spans 15 amino acids. Germline V gives CDR1 ENHRY, CDR2 SYGVKD. The CDR3 reads CAISDPTSGSYEQYF. The CDR3 DNA is TGTGCCATCAGTGATCCGACTAGCGGGAGTTACGAGCAGTACTTC.

The V gene is TRBV29-1, the J gene TRBJ2-3; 13 bases are a match to TRBD2. The CDR3 totals 15 residues. CDR1 is SQVTM and CDR2 is ANQGSEA in the germline V gene. V lost 7 bases to trimming and J lost 2 bases; unmatched junction nucleotides: 6. CDR3 amino acids: CSAPLAGGYTDTQYF. The CDR3 nucleotides are TGCAGCGCACCACTAGCGGGAGGGTACACAGATACGCAGTATTTT.

The chain recombines TRBV4-1 with TRBJ2-3; TRBD2 matches 7 bases. The V gene's germline CDR1 is MGHRA and CDR2 YSYEKL. V dropped 0 bases and J dropped 5; count of bases not matched to a gene: 11. The CDR3 has 17 amino acids. The CDR3, as DNA: TGCGCCAGCAGCCAAGACACCCTGGGGGGGGTCGGAGATACGCAGTATTTT. It translates to CASSQDTLGGVGDTQYF.

The sample holds a few counts of this clonotype. The chain combines TRBV27 with TRBJ2-3, with 9 bases lining up with TRBD2. The V gene end was trimmed by 3 bases and the J gene end by 2 bases; junction bases not matched to a gene: 9. Germline CDR1 reads MNHEY; CDR2 reads SMNVEV (reference sequence). The CDR3 length is 17 residues. Here the CDR3 DNA reads TGTGCCAGCAGTTTTCTCACGACTAGCGGCAACACAGATACGCAGTATTTT. Translated: CASSFLTTSGNTDTQYF.

This clonotype showed up just once. The chain uses TRBV15 and TRBJ1-1; TRBD1 aligns across 7 bases. Germline loops: CDR1 LNHNV, CDR2 YYDKDF (reference sequence). This CDR3 has 13 residues. Germline trimming cut 3 bases from V and 7 bases from J; bases unmatched to any gene: 5. DNA for the CDR3: TGTGCCACCAGCAGGGCGGGACAGAGTGAAGCTTTCTTT. Its protein is CATSRAGQSEAFF.

This clonotype was detected only a few times. The V and J genes are TRBV7-7 and TRBJ2-7; TRBD1 agrees at 9 bases. Trimming took 3 bases from V and 1 from J; bases not matched to a gene: 13. Germline values: CDR1 SSHAT, CDR2 FNYEAQ (reference sequence). This CDR3 has 18 amino acids. For the CDR3, the DNA is TGTGCCAGCAGCTTCGGCGGGACGACAGGGGGAGATTCCTACGAGCAGTACTTC. Translating it yields CASSFGGTTGGDSYEQYF. Full variable domain (outside the CDR3, taken from reference TRBV7-7 and TRBJ2-7): GAGVSQSPRYKVTKRGQDVTLRCDPISSHATLYWYQQALGQGPEFLTYFNYEAQPDKSGLPSDRFSAERPEGSISTLTIQRTEQRDSAMYRCASSFGGTTGGDSYEQYFGPGTRLTVT.